This T cell receptor (beta chain) is from a study of T cell repertoires in cytomegalovirus infection. Notes on the study in general: The ex vivo response was dominated by HLA-C-restricted CMV-specific TCR beta clonotypes.

This clonotype appeared many times. Its antigen is unknown. In TCRdb, the reads were re-called with MiXCR into one record per CDR3 protein. This sample has hundreds of thousands of distinct CDR3 sequences, with approximately 24% found just once. CDR3 length: 15 residues. Germline V gene lookup returns CDR1 SGHVS and CDR2 FNYEAQ. V was trimmed by 2 bases and J by 5 bases, leaving 13 bases between them. Sequenced material: CD8+ T cells from PBMCs. The sequence was collected from a human donor in good health (CMV status not recorded). Some clones in this sample may be carry-over from other donors' samples. The V call is TRBV7-6, the J call TRBJ1-5, with D perhaps matching TRBD1 (5 bases). In nucleotides, the CDR3 is TGTGCCAGCAGCTTAAGATGGGGACCGGATCAGCCCCAGCATTTT. Translation gives CASSLRWGPDQPQHF.